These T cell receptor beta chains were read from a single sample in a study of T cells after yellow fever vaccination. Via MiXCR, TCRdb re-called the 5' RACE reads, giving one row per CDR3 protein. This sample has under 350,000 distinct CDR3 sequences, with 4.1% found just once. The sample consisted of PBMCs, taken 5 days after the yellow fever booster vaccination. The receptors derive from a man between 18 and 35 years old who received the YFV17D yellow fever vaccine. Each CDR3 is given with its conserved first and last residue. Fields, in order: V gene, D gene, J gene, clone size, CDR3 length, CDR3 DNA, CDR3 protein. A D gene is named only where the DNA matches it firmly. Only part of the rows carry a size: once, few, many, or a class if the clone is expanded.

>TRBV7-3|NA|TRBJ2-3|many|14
TGTGCCAGCAGCTTAACCGGGGAAATAGATACGCAGTATTTT
CASSLTGEIDTQYF
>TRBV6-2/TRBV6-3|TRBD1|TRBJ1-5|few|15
TGTGCCAGCAGTTACAAGACAGGGGCAGGGCAGCCCCAGCATTTT
CASSYKTGAGQPQHF
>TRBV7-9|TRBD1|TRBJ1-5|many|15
TGTGCCAGCAGCCCCGGGACAGGGAATGATCAGCCCCAGCATTTT
CASSPGTGNDQPQHF
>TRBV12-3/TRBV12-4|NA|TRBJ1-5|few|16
TGTGCCAGCAGTTTAGCGCCGTTCAGGAGCAATCAGCCCCAGCATTTT
CASSLAPFRSNQPQHF
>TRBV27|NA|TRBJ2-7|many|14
TGTGCCAGCAGTTTATCCCGATCCGGGATCGAGCAGTACTTC
CASSLSRSGIEQYF
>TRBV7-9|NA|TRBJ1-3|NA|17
TGTGCCAGCACCGATCCACCGAGCAGGGGCTCTGGAAACACCATATATTTT
CASTDPPSRGSGNTIYF
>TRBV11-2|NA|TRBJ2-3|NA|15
TGTGCCAGCAGCAAGGTGGGGGGTAGCACAGATACGCAGTATTTT
CASSKVGGSTDTQYF
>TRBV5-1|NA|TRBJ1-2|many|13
TGCGCCAGCAGCTTTCCCGACAGGCCAGGCTACACCTTC
CASSFPDRPGYTF
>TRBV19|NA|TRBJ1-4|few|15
TGTGCCAGTAGTATGGGGCGGTTAAGAGAAAAATTAATGTTTTTT
CASSMGRLREKLMFF
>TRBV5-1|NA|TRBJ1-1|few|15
TGCGCCAGCAGGGTTGCAGGGGTCCGGAACACTGAAGCTTTCTTT
CASRVAGVRNTEAFF
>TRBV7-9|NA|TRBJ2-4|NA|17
TGTGCCAGCAGCCGAGGGAGGCGGGGGCCGGCCAAAAACATTCAGTACTTC
CASSRGRRGPAKNIQYF
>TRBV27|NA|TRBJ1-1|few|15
TGTGCCAGCAGGCGCAACGGGGGCGTCGACACTGAAGCTTTCTTT
CASRRNGGVDTEAFF
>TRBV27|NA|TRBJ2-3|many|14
TGTGCCAGCAGTTTATGGGGCTCGACAGATACGCAGTATTTT
CASSLWGSTDTQYF
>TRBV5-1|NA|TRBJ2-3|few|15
TGCGCCAGCAGCTTGGAGGACGGTAGCACAGATACGCAGTATTTT
CASSLEDGSTDTQYF
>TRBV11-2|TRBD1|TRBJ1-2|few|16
TGTGCCAGCAGCGGAGTCCGGGACAGGGATAACTATGGCTACACCTTC
CASSGVRDRDNYGYTF
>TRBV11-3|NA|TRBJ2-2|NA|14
TGTGCCAGCAGCTTAGACGGGGGCACCGGGGAGCTGTTTTTT
CASSLDGGTGELFF
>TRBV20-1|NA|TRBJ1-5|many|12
TGCAGTGCTGGGGGGGCCAATCAGCCCCAGCATTTT
CSAGGANQPQHF
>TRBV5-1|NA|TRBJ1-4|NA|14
TGCGCCAGCAGCGCGGGGGGCTATAATGAAAAACTGTTTTTT
CASSAGGYNEKLFF
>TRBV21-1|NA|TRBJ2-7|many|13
TGTGCCAGCAGCATCCGCGCCACCCACGAGCAGTACTTC
CASSIRATHEQYF
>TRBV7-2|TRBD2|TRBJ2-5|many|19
TGTGCCAGCAGCCGGGCCCAGACTAGCGGGGGGGACATCCAAGAGACCCAGTACTTC
CASSRAQTSGGDIQETQYF
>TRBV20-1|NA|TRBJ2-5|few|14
TGCAGTGCTACACCTACGGGGGCAAAAGAGACCCAGTACTTC
CSATPTGAKETQYF
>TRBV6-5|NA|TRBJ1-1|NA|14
TGTGCCAGCAGTTACTCGCAGGGGCCGGGTGAAGCTTTCTTT
CASSYSQGPGEAFF
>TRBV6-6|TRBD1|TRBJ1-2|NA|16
TGTGCCAGCAGTCCCAGCTACACAGGGGGGAACTATGGCTACACCTTC
CASSPSYTGGNYGYTF
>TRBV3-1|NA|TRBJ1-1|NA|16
TGTGCCAGCAGCCAAGCGATGGACAGTGGGAACACTGAAGCTTTCTTT
CASSQAMDSGNTEAFF
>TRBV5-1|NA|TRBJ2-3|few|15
TGCGCCAGCAGCTTGAAGACCTCTAGCACAGATACGCAGTATTTT
CASSLKTSSTDTQYF
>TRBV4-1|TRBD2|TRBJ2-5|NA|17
TGCGCCAGCAGCCCGCACGTTCTAGCGGAGGTCCAAGAGACCCAGTACTTC
CASSPHVLAEVQETQYF
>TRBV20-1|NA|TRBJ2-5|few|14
TGCAGTGCTGACCGGACCGTTAAGAAAGAGACCCAGTACTTC
CSADRTVKKETQYF
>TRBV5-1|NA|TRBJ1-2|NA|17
TGCGCCAGCAGCTTGGCCACGGACCCAAAATCTAACTATGGCTACACCTTC
CASSLATDPKSNYGYTF
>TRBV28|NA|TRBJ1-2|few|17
TGTGCCAGCAGTTTCTTCCGAGCCCGGACTGCCAACTATGGCTACACCTTC
CASSFFRARTANYGYTF
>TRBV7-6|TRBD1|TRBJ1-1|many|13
TGTGCCAGCAGCCCGGGACAGAGCACTGAAGCTTTCTTT
CASSPGQSTEAFF
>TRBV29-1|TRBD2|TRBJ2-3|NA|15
TGCAGCGTTGAAAGGGCCGGGGGGGCATCTGATACGCAGTATTTT
CSVERAGGASDTQYF
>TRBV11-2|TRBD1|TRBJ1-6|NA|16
TGTGCCAGCACGGGGGGGACAGGGGCTTATCATTCACCCCTCCACTTT
CASTGGTGAYHSPLHF
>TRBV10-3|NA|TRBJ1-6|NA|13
TGTGCCATCAGTGAGAACCACGATTCACCCCTCCACTTT
CAISENHDSPLHF
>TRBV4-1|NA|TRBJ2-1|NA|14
TGCGCTACCGCGCCCGGGGCTTATAACAATGAGCAGTTCTTC
CATAPGAYNNEQFF
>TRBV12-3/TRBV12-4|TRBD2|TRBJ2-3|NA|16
TGTGCCAGCAGTTCCCCTAGCGGGGGGTTTACAGATACGCAGTATTTT
CASSSPSGGFTDTQYF
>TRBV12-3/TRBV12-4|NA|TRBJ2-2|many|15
TGTGCCAGCAGTTTGCTAGGAGGTTACACCGGGGAGCTGTTTTTT
CASSLLGGYTGELFF
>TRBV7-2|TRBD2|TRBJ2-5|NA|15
TGTGCCAGCAGCATAGGGACTACAAATCAAGAGACCCAGTACTTC
CASSIGTTNQETQYF
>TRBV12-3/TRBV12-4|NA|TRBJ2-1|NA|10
TGTGCCAGCAGCAAGGTTGAGCAGTTCTTC
CASSKVEQFF
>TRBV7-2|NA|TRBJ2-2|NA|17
TGTGCCAGCAGCTCCCCCTCTGCGGACCCGAACACCGGGGAGCTGTTTTTT
CASSSPSADPNTGELFF
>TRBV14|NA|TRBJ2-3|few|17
TGTGCCAGCAGCCAAGCTGCACAGCGGGTCGGCACAGATACGCAGTATTTT
CASSQAAQRVGTDTQYF
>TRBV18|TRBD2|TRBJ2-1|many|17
TGTGCCAGCTCACTAGCGGGGACTAGCCGGACCTACAATGAGCAGTTCTTC
CASSLAGTSRTYNEQFF
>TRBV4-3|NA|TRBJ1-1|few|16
TGCGCCAGCAGCCAAGATTTTGTGTGGGGGGGCACTGAAGCTTTCTTT
CASSQDFVWGGTEAFF
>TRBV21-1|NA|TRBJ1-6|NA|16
TGTGCCAGCAGCAAAGTCGCGAGAGGTTTGAATTCACCCCTCCACTTT
CASSKVARGLNSPLHF
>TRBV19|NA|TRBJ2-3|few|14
TGTGCCAGTAGTACAAGACCGAACACAGATACGCAGTATTTT
CASSTRPNTDTQYF
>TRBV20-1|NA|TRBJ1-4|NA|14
TGCAGTGCTGGGCACGGGCGCCGAGGTGAAAAACTGTTTTTT
CSAGHGRRGEKLFF
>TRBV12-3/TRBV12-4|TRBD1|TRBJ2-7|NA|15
TGTGCCAGCAGTTCACCCGGGACAGGGGCCTACGAGCAGTACTTC
CASSSPGTGAYEQYF
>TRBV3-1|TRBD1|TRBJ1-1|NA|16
TGTGCCAGCAGCCGGCTAAGGACAGGGGCGAACACTGAAGCTTTCTTT
CASSRLRTGANTEAFF
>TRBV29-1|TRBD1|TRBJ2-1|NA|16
TGCAGCGTTGTATCCTTCCGGGACAGGGTCTACAATGAGCAGTTCTTC
CSVVSFRDRVYNEQFF